Listed below are T cell receptor beta chains from one sample, sequenced in a study of shared clonotypes between healthy human individuals. Profiling relied on immunoSEQ multiplex PCR, and the TCRdb table lists in-frame clones only, not all of them. This table holds 1,100,000 or so clones, 75% to 85% found once. Material for sequencing was memory CD4+ T cells from PBMCs. The receptors come from a man aged 18 to 30 in good health. Some clones in this sample may be carry-over from other donors' samples. The CDR3 runs from the conserved cysteine through the conserved F or W. Fields, in order: V gene, J gene, CDR3 protein.

TRBV2,TRBJ1-1,CASSWGQLNTEAFF
TRBV30,TRBJ1-2,CAWRVSQGNYGYTF
TRBV5-1,TRBJ2-1,CASSEGLRDYNNEQFF
TRBV11-2,TRBJ2-1,CASSLGRGRKQFF
TRBV28,TRBJ2-1,CASSLADSGQPSYNEQFF
TRBV6-5,TRBJ1-1,CASSYTIITNAEAFF
TRBV6-1,TRBJ2-7,CASTPGVAGSYEQYF
TRBV18,TRBJ2-3,CASYEIPDSTDTQYF
TRBV28,TRBJ1-2,CASTRPRGYGYTF
TRBV2,TRBJ2-7,CASSDSRTAYEQYF
TRBV28,TRBJ2-7,CASSLNPRDRDYYEQYF
TRBV5-1,TRBJ2-5,CASTYTGQAETQYF
TRBV6-1,TRBJ1-3,CASSERRNTIYF